This passage covers 14 T cell receptor beta chains from one sample sequenced in a study of blood T cell repertoires in COVID-19. TCRdb keeps only in-frame clones here, not all; method: immunoSEQ multiplex PCR. The sample holds approximately 170,000 clones, under 80% seen once. Sequencing was performed on peripheral blood. The receptors derive from an elderly woman with acute or convalescent COVID-19.

This clone was seen only a few times. The chain couples TRBV9 to TRBJ2-1; 14 positions agree with TRBD2. From germline, CDR1 is SGDLS and CDR2 YYNGEE. The length of the CDR3 is 16 residues. The V gene end was trimmed by 0 bases and the J gene end by 8 bases; junction bases not matched to a gene: 4. DNA of the CDR3: TGTGCCAGCAGCGTAGTTGGGACTAGCGGGAGCGATGAGCAGTTCTTC. Its translation: CASSVVGTSGSDEQFF. The full variable domain, with the rest looked up from reference TRBV9 and TRBJ2-1, is DSGVTQTPKHLITATGQRVTLRCSPRSGDLSVYWYQQSLDQGLQFLIQYYNGEERAKGNILERFSAQQFPDLHSELNLSSLELGDSALYFCASSVVGTSGSDEQFFGPGTRLTVL.

This clone showed up just once. The V gene is TRBV6-5, the J gene TRBJ2-7; a possible D gene is TRBD2 (6 bases). Trimming cost V 5 bases and J 3 bases, with 17 bases left between them. The CDR3 contains 15 residues. Germline V gives CDR1 MNHEY, CDR2 SVGAGI. The CDR3 is CASSLSSGYGYEQYF. CDR3 DNA sequence: TGTGCCAGCAGTCTAAGCAGCGGGTACGGCTACGAGCAGTACTTC.

This clone came up a few times. The rearrangement links TRBV27 to TRBJ1-2, with D possibly being TRBD1 (6 bases). The CDR3 is made up of 16 amino acids. Germline CDR1 MNHEY, CDR2 SMNVEV (reference sequence). The germline V and J ends were trimmed by 1 base and 1 base, with 13 bases remaining between them. In nucleotides, the CDR3 is TGTGCCAGCAGTTTATTGGTAGGGGGAAATAACTATGGCTACACCTTC. It yields the protein CASSLLVGGNNYGYTF.

This chain connects TRBV9 to TRBJ2-7; D is perhaps TRBD1 (6 bases). The length of the CDR3 is 13 residues. The germline V gene has CDR1 SGDLS and CDR2 YYNGEE. V was shortened by 5 bases and J by 2 bases, with 11 bases between the two germline ends. The CDR3 region has the DNA TGTGCCAGCAGTGCCGGGACAACCTACGAGCAGTACTTC. Its translation: CASSAGTTYEQYF.

This chain uses TRBV5-1 with TRBJ2-7, with 11 bases fitting TRBD2. V was pared by 2 bases and J by 6 bases, with 10 bases of the junction left unmatched. Germline CDR1 SGHRS, CDR2 YFSETQ. The CDR3 loop spans 16 amino acids. The CDR3 DNA sequence: TGCGCCAGCAGCTTAGACGGACTAGCGGGCTCCGGCGAGCAGTACTTC. This translates into CASSLDGLAGSGEQYF.

The chain carries TRBV14 and TRBJ1-1; tentatively, D is TRBD1 (5 bases). CDR3 length equals 14 residues. With 3 bases removed from V and 5 bases from J, the gap between germline ends came to 13 bases. CDR1 and CDR2 (germline): SGHDN, FVKESK. DNA of the CDR3: TGTGCCAGCAGCCACGCGGACGGGGGAACTGAAGCTTTCTTT. This gives the protein CASSHADGGTEAFF.

V gene TRBV11-2 combines with J gene TRBJ1-3, with D possibly matching TRBD1 (6 bases). Germline assignment: CDR1 SGHAT and CDR2 FQNNGV. There are 13 residues in the CDR3. V lost 5 bases and J lost 7, with 12 bases in between. The DNA of the CDR3 is TGTGCCAGCAGCCCCGACAGGTCTAACACCATATATTTT. Its protein is CASSPDRSNTIYF.

This chain joins TRBV28 and TRBJ1-1; 8 nucleotides match TRBD1. V dropped 5 bases and J dropped 11; count of bases not matched to a gene: 7. The CDR3 contains 12 residues. CDR1 is MDHEN and CDR2 is SYDVKM in the germline V gene. CDR3 sequence reads: CASSTTGGIAFF. CDR3 nucleotides: TGTGCCAGCAGTACAACAGGGGGGATCGCTTTCTTT.

This clone was counted a few times. V usage is TRBV5-1 and J usage is TRBJ1-4; 7 bases map to TRBD1. Trimming cost V 2 bases and J 0 bases; bases outside gene matches: 1. CDR1 is SGHRS and CDR2 is YFSETQ in the germline V gene. This CDR3 has 15 residues. CDR3 sequence reads: CASSFTGATNEKLFF. Written as DNA, the CDR3 is TGCGCCAGCAGCTTTACAGGGGCAACTAATGAAAAACTGTTTTTT.

The chain links TRBV28 to TRBJ2-1; 9 bases are shared with TRBD2. CDR1 and CDR2 (germline): MDHEN, SYDVKM. The trim removed 7 bases at V and 12 bases at J, leaving 13 bases unmatched. The CDR3 is made up of 14 amino acids. CDR3 in amino acids: CASISALAGSGQFF. For the CDR3, the DNA is TGTGCCAGCATTTCGGCGCTAGCGGGATCCGGGCAGTTCTTC.

The V gene is TRBV7-2, the J gene TRBJ2-7; TRBD2 agrees at 7 bases. V gave up 5 bases and J gave up 3 bases; unmatched junction bases: 1. The CDR3 spans 12 residues. Per germline, CDR1 SGHTA and CDR2 FQGNSA. This chain's CDR3 is CASSRDYYEQYF. Written as DNA, the CDR3 is TGTGCCAGCAGCCGGGACTACTACGAGCAGTACTTC.

Only one count was recorded for this clone. The chain combines TRBV6-5 with TRBJ1-3, with no clear D. This CDR3 is 14 amino acids long. The V gene's germline CDR1 is MNHEY and CDR2 SVGAGI. Trimming shortened V by 0 bases and J by 4 bases, and 7 bases separated the two germline ends. The CDR3 spells CASSYSNQGNTIYF. Written as DNA, the CDR3 is TGTGCCAGCAGTTACTCGAATCAGGGAAACACCATATATTTT.

The chain uses TRBV12-3 or TRBV12-4 and TRBJ2-3; the D gene is possibly TRBD2 (5 bases). The length of the CDR3 is 13 residues. V was cut by 4 bases and J by 5 bases, with 10 bases left in between. DNA for the CDR3: TGTGCCAGCAGTTCGGGATTCGTAGATACGCAGTATTTT. It yields the protein CASSSGFVDTQYF.

The sample holds one count of this clone. V usage is TRBV11-3 and J usage is TRBJ1-5; the match to TRBD1 covers 9 bases. V lost 2 bases and J lost 5; bases outside the gene matches: 7. CDR3 size: 16 residues. Germline values: CDR1 SGHNT, CDR2 YENEEA. The CDR3 nucleotides are TGTGCCAGCAGCTTACTAGGAACAGGGGGCTATCAGCCCCAGCATTTT. Encoded protein: CASSLLGTGGYQPQHF. The full variable domain, completed using reference TRBV11-3 and TRBJ1-5, is EAGVVQSPRYKIIEKKQPVAFWCNPISGHNTLYWYLQNLGQGPELLIRYENEEAVDDSQLPKDRFSAERLKGVDSTLKIQPAELGDSAVYLCASSLLGTGGYQPQHFGDGTRLSIL.